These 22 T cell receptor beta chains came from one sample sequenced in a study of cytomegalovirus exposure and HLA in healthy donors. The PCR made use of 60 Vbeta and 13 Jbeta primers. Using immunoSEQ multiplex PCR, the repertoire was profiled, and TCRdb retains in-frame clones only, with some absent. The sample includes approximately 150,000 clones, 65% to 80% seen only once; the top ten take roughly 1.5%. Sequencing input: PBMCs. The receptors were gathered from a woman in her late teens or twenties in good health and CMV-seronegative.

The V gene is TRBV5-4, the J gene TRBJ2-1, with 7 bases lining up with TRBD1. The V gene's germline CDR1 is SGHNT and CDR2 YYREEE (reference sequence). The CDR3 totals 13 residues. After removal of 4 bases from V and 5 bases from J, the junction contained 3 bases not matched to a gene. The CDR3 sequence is CASSPGTDNEQFF. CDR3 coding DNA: TGTGCCAGCAGCCCCGGGACAGACAATGAGCAGTTCTTC. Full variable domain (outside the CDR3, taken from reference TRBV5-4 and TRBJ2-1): ETGVTQSPTHLIKTRGQQVTLRCSSQSGHNTVSWYQQALGQGPQFIFQYYREEENGRGNFPPRFSGLQFPNYSSELNVNALELDDSALYLCASSPGTDNEQFFGPGTRLTVL.

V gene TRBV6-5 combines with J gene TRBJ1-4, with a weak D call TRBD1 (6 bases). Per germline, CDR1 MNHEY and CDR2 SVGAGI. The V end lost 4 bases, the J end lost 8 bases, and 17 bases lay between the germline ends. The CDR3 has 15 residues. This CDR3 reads CASSSEGGKGEKLFF. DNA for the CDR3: TGTGCCAGCAGTTCGGAGGGGGGGAAGGGCGAAAAACTGTTTTTT.

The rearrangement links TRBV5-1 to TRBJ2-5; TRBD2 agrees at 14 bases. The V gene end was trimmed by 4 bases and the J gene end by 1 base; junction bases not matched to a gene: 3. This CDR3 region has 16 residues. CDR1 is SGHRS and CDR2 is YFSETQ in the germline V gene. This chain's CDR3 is CASSVGTSGGQETQYF. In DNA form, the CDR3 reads TGCGCCAGCAGCGTGGGGACTAGCGGGGGCCAAGAGACCCAGTACTTC.

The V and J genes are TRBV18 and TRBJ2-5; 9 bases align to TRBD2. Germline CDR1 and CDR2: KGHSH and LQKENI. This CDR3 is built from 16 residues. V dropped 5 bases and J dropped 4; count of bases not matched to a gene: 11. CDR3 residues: CASSATIAGEGETQYF. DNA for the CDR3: TGTGCCAGCTCAGCGACGATAGCGGGAGAGGGAGAGACCCAGTACTTC.

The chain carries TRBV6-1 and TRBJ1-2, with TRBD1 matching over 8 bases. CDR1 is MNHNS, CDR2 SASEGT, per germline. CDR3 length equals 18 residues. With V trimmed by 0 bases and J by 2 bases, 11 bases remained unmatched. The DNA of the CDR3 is TGTGCCAGCAGTGAAGCTGGACAGGGACGAGGGCGCAACTATGGCTACACCTTC. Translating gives CASSEAGQGRGRNYGYTF.

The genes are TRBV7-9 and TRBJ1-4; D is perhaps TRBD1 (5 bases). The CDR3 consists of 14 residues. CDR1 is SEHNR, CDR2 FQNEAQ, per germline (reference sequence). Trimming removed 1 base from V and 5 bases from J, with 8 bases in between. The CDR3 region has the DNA TGTGCCAGCAGCTTAGGTCAGGGAAATGAAAAACTGTTTTTT. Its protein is CASSLGQGNEKLFF.

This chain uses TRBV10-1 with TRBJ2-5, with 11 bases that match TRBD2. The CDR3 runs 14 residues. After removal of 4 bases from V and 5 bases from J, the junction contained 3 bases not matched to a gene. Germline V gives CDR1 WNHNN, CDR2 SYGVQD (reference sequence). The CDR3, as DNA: TGCGCCAGCAGTGGGACTAGCGGGTGGGAGACCCAGTACTTC. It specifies CASSGTSGWETQYF.

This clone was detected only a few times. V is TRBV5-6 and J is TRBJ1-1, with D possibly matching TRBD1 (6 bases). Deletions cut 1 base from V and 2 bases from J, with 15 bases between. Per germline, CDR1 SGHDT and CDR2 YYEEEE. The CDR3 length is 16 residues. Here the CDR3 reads CASSLTGGRFNTEAFF. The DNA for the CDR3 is TGTGCCAGCAGCTTGACTGGGGGCCGTTTTAACACTGAAGCTTTCTTT. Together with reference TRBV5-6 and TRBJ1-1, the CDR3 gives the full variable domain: DAGVTQSPTHLIKTRGQQVTLRCSPKSGHDTVSWYQQALGQGPQFIFQYYEEEERQRGNFPDRFSGHQFPNYSSELNVNALLLGDSALYLCASSLTGGRFNTEAFFGQGTRLTVV.

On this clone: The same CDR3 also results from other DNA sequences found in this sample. The CDR3 protein is CASSLPGALNTGELFF. Here the CDR3 DNA reads TGCGCCAGCAGCTTGCCGGGAGCCTTGAACACCGGGGAGCTGTTTTTT. This chain joins TRBV5-1 and TRBJ2-2; D might be TRBD2 (6 bases). CDR1 is SGHRS and CDR2 is YFSETQ in the germline V gene. V lost 1 base and J 1 base, leaving 11 bases between the germline ends. The CDR3 extends over 16 amino acids.

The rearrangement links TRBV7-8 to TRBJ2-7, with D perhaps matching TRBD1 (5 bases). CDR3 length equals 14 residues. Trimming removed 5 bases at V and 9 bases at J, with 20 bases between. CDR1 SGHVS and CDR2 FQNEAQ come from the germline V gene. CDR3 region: CASSLRQPPGWQYF. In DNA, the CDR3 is TGTGCCAGCAGCCTCCGACAGCCTCCCGGGTGGCAGTACTTC.

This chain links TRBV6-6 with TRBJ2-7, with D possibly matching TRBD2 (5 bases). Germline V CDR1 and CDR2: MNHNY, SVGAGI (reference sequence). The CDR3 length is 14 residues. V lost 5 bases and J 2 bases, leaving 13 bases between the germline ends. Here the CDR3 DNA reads TGTGCCAGCAGTGAGTCACCGGAGGCCTACGAGCAGTACTTC. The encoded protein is CASSESPEAYEQYF.

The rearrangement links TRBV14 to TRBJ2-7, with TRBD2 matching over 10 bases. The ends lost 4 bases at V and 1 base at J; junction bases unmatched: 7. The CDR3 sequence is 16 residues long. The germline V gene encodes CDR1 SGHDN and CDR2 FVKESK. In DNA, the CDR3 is TGTGCCAGCAGCCCCCTAGCGGGAGAAGCTTCCTACGAGCAGTACTTC. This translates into CASSPLAGEASYEQYF.

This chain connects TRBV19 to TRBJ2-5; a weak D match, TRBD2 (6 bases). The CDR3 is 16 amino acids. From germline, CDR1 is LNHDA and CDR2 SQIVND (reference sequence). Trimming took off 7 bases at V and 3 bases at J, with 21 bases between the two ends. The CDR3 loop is CASTSARTPGEETQYF. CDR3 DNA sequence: TGTGCCAGTACCTCCGCACGAACTCCGGGGGAAGAGACCCAGTACTTC.

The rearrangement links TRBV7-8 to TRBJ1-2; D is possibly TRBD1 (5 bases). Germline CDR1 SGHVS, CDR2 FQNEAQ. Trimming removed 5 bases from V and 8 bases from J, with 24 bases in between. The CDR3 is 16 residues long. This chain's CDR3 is CASSLGRGSLPNGYTF. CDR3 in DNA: TGTGCCAGCAGCCTAGGACGGGGGTCCCTCCCGAACGGCTACACCTTC.

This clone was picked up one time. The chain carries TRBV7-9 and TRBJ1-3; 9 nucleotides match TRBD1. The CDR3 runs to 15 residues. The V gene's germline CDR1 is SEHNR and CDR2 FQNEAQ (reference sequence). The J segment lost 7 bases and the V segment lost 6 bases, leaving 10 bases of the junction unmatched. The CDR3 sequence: CASSYGQGNVNTIYF. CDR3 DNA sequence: TGTGCCAGCAGTTACGGACAGGGGAACGTGAACACCATATATTTT.

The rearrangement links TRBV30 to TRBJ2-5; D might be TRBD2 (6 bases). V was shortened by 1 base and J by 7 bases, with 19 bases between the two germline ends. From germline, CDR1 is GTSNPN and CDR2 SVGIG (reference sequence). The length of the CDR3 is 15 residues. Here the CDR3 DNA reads TGTGCCTGGAGTGGCGGGGCCATTCCTTTATCGACCCAGTACTTC. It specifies CAWSGGAIPLSTQYF.

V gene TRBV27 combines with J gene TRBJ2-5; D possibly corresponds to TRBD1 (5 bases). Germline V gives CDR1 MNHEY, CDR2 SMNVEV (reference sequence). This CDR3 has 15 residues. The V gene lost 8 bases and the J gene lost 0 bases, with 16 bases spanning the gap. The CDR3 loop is CASASRVPYQETQYF. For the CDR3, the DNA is TGTGCCAGCGCATCCAGGGTCCCGTACCAAGAGACCCAGTACTTC.

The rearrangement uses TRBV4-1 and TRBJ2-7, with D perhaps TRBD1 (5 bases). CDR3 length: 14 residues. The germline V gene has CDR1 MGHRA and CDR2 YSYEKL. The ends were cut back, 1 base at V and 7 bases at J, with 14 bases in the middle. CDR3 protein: CASSQAGARLEQYF. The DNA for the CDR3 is TGCGCCAGCAGCCAAGCTGGGGCACGATTGGAGCAGTACTTC.

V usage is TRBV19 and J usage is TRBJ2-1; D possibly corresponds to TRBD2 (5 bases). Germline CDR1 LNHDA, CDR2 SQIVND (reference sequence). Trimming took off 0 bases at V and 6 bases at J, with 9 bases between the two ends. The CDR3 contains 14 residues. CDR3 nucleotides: TGTGCCAGTAGTATAGATAGGCTAGCCAATGAGCAGTTCTTC. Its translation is CASSIDRLANEQFF.

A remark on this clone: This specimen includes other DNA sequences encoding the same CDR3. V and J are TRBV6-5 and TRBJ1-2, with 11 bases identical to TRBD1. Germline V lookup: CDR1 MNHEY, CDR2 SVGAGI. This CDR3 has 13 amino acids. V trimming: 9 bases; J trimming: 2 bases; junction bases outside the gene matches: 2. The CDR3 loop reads CASRDRGNYGYTF. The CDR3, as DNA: TGTGCCAGTAGGGACAGGGGGAACTATGGCTACACCTTC.

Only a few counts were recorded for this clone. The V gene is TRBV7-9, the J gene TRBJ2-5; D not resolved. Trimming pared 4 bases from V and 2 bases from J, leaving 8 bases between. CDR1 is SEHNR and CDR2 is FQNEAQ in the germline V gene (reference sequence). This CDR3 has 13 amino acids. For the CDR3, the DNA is TGTGCCAGCAGCTCTACAGAACAAGAGACCCAGTACTTC. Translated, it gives CASSSTEQETQYF.

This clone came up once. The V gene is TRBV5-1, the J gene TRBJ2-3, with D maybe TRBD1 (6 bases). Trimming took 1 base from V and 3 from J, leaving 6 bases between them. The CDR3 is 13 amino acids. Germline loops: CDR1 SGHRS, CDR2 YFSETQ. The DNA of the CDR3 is TGCGCCAGCAGCTTGACAGGGACAGATACGCAGTATTTT. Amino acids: CASSLTGTDTQYF.